Given below is one T cell receptor beta chain in context. This clonotype was observed a handful of times. There is no known antigen for this receptor. Base qualities are not at hand, and no much larger clone is one base apart. This specimen belongs to a study of response to subunit inactivated influenza vaccine (dated by TCRdb to 2016 to 2019). Broadly, across the study: The study used deep quantitative T cell receptor repertoire profiling to track responses to a trivalent subunit inactivated influenza vaccine.

From a lookup of the germline V gene, CDR1 and CDR2 are ENHRY and SYGVKD. Trimming takes 7 bases off V and 7 bases off J; junction bases not matched to a gene: 12. The CDR3 spans 14 residues, from the cysteine through the phenylalanine. Only the CDR3 DNA is retained, 42 bases long and in frame from the first base. The library was made by RT-PCR. TCRdb shows the sequencer as Illumina HiSeq 2500. The public reads were reanalyzed by TCRdb: fastp trimming at Q25, MiXCR alignment, in-frame beta chains only. Each entry is one CDR3 protein sequence, shown with its most common DNA and genes. This sample comprises 530,000 or so distinct CDR3 sequences, less than 30% of them detected only once. The ten biggest clones cover around 1.8% of the sample. Study-wide conclusions, independent of this receptor: According to the authors, only a limited number of new T cells may be recruited by each seasonal influenza vaccination.

This TCR derives from a man aged 50 to 60 who received an inactivated influenza vaccine. Donor details come from another sample of the same person, matched by shared clones. The chain employs TRBV10-3 and TRBJ2-7; 8 nucleotides in the junction match TRBD1. The sequences come from CD4+ T cells sorted from PBMCs, collected 5 to 6 days after vaccination. The DNA reads as follows: TGTGCCATCAAATTGGGGGCAGGGGGCGATGAGCAGTACTTC. Its translation reads: CAIKLGAGGDEQYF.